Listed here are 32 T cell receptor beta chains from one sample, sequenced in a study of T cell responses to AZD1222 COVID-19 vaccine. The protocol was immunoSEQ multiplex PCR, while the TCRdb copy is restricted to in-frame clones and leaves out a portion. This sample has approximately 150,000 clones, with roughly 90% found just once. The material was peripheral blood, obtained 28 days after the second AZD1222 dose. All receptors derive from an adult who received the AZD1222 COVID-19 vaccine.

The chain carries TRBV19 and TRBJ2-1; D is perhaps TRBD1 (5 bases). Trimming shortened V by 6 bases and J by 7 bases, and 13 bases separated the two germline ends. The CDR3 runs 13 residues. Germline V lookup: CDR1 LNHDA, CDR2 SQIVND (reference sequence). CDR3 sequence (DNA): TGTGCCAGTAGGGAGCAGGGTCCAAATGAGCAGTTCTTC. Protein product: CASREQGPNEQFF.

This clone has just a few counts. The CDR3 DNA follows: TGCGCCAGCAGCTTTAACAGGGTCTCCTATAATTCACCCCTCCACTTT. Amino acid sequence: CASSFNRVSYNSPLHF. The chain links TRBV5-1 to TRBJ1-6, with D possibly matching TRBD1 (6 bases). This CDR3 has 16 residues. CDR1 and CDR2 from the germline V gene are SGHRS and YFSETQ. Trimming took 2 bases from V and 0 from J, leaving 9 bases between them.

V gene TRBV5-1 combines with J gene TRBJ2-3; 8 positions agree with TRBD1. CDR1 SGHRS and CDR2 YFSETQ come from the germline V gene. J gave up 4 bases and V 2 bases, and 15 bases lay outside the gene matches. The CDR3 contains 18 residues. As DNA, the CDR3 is TGCGCCAGCAGCTTAGACAGGGGCTCCCTTACAGGACCAGATACGCAGTATTTT. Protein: CASSLDRGSLTGPDTQYF.

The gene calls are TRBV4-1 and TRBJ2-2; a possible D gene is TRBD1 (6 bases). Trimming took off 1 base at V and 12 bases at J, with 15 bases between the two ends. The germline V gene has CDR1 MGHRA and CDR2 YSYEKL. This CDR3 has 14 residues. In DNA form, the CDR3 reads TGCGCCAGCAGCCAAGCCAATACAGGGCAGAAGCTGTTTTTT. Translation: CASSQANTGQKLFF.

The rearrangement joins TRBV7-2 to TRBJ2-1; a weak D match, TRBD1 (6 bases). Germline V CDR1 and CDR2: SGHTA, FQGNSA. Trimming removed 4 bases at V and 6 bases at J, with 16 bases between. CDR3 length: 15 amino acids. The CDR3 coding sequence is TGTGCCAGCAGCTACCGGGACACCGCGATCAATGAGCAGTTCTTC. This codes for CASSYRDTAINEQFF. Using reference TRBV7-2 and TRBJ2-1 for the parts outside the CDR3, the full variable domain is GAGVSQSPSNKVTEKGKDVELRCDPISGHTALYWYRQSLGQGLEFLIYFQGNSAPDKSGLPSDRFSAERTGGSVSTLTIQRTQQEDSAVYLCASSYRDTAINEQFFGPGTRLTVL.

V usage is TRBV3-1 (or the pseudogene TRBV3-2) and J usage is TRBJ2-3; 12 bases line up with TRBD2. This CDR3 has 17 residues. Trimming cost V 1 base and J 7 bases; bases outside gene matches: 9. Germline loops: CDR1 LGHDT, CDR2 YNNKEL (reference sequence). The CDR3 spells CASSQVPSGGAWNTQYF. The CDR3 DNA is TGTGCCAGCAGCCAAGTTCCTAGCGGGGGGGCCTGGAATACGCAGTATTTT.

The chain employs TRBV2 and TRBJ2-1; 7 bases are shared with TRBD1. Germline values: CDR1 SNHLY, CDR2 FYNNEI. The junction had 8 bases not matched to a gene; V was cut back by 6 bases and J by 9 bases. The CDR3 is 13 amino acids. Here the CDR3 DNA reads TGTGCCAGCAGGACTTACCCAGGGGGTGAGCAGTTCTTC. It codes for CASRTYPGGEQFF.

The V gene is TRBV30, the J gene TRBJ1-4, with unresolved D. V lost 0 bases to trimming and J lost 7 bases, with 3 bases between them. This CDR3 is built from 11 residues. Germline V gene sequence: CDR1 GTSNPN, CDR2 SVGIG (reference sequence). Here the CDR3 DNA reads TGTGCCTGGAGTGTACGTGAAAAACTGTTTTTT. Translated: CAWSVREKLFF.

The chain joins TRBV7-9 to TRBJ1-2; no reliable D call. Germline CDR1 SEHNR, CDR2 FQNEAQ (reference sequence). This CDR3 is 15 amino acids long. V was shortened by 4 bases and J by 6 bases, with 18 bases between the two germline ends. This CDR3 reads CASSSQGPFSDGYTF. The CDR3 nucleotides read TGTGCCAGCAGCTCTCAAGGGCCATTTTCCGATGGCTACACCTTC.

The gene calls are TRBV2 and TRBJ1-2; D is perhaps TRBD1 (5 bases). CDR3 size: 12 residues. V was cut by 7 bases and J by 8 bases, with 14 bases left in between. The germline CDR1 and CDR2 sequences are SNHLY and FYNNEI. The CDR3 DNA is TGTGCCAGCAAGCAGGGCGCACGCGGCTACACCTTC. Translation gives CASKQGARGYTF. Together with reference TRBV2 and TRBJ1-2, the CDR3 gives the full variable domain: EPEVTQTPSHQVTQMGQEVILRCVPISNHLYFYWYRQILGQKVEFLVSFYNNEISEKSEIFDDQFSVERPDGSNFTLKIRSTKLEDSAMYFCASKQGARGYTFGSGTRLTVV.

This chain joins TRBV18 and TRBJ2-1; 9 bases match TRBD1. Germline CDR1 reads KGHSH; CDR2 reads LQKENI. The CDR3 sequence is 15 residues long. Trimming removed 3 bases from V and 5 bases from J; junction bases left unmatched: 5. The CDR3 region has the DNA TGTGCCAGCTCACCTAGGACAGGGGCCGACAATGAGCAGTTCTTC. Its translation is CASSPRTGADNEQFF.

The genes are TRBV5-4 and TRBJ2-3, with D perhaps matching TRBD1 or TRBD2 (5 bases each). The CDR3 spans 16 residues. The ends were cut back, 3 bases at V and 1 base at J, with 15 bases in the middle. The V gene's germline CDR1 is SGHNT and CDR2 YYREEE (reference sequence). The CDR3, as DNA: TGTGCCAGCAGCTCCGGGACCATCCATGGCACAGATACGCAGTATTTT. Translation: CASSSGTIHGTDTQYF.

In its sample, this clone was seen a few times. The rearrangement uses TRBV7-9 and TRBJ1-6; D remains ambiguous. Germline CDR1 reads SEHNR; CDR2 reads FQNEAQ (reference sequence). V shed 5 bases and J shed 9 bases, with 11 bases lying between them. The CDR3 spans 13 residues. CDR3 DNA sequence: TGTGCCAGCAGCGGGCCTTTCGGTTCACCCCTCCACTTT. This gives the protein CASSGPFGSPLHF.

The CDR3 protein is CAAAGTYNEKLFF. In nucleotides, the CDR3 is TGTGCCGCGGCCGGGACCTATAATGAAAAACTGTTTTTT. This sequence joins TRBV19 and TRBJ1-4, with D possibly matching TRBD1 (5 bases). Germline assignment: CDR1 LNHDA and CDR2 SQIVND (reference sequence). V lost 11 bases and J 4 bases, leaving 14 bases between the germline ends. The CDR3 runs to 13 residues. The entire variable domain, with the rest obtained from reference TRBV19 and TRBJ1-4, is as follows: DGGITQSPKYLFRKEGQNVTLSCEQNLNHDAMYWYRQDPGQGLRLIYYSQIVNDFQKGDIAEGYSVSREKKESFPLTVTSAQKNPTAFYLCAAAGTYNEKLFFGSGTQLSVL.

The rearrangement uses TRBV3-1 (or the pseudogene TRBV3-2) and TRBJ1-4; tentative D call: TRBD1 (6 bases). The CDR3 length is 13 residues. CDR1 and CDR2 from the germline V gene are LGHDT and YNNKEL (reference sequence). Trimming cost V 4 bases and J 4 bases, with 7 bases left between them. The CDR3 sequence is CASSRTDNEKLFF. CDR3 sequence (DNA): TGTGCCAGCAGCCGGACAGATAATGAAAAACTGTTTTTT.

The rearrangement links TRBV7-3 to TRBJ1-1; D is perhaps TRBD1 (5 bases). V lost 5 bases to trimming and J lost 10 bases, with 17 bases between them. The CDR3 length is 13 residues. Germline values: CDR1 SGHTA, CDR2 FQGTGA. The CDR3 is CASSPGPGVGAFF. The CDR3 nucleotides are TGTGCCAGCAGCCCGGGACCCGGAGTCGGAGCTTTCTTT.

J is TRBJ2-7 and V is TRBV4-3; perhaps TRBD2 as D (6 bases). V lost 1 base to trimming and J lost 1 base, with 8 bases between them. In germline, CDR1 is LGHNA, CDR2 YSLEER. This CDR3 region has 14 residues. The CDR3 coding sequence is TGCGCCAGCAGCCAAGGGGCGGGGTCCTACGAGCAGTACTTC. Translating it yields CASSQGAGSYEQYF.

CDR3 sequence (DNA): TGTGCCAGCAGCCGGGACAGGGATTCACCCCTCCACTTT. Protein sequence: CASSRDRDSPLHF. The chain combines TRBV3-1 (or the pseudogene TRBV3-2) with TRBJ1-6, with TRBD1 identical over 9 bases. Germline V gene data show CDR1 as LGHDT and CDR2 as YNNKEL (reference sequence). V lost 4 bases, J lost 8 bases, and 0 bases stayed unmatched. The CDR3 contains 13 residues.

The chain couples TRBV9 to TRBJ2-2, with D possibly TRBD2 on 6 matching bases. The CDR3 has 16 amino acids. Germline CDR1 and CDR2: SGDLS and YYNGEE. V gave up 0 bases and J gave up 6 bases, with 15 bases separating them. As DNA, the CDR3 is TGTGCCAGCAGCGTAGAAGGAGGGATTATCGCCGGGGAGCTGTTTTTT. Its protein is CASSVEGGIIAGELFF.

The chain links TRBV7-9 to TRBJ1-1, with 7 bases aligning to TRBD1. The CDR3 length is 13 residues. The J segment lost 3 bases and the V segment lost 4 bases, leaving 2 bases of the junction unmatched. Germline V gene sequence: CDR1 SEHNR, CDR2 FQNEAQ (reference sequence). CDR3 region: CASSSDRDTEAFF. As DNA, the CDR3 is TGTGCCAGCAGCTCCGACAGGGACACTGAAGCTTTCTTT.

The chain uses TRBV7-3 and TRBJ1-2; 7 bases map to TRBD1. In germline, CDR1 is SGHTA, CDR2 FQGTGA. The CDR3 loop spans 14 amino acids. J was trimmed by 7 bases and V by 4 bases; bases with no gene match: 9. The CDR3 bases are TGTGCCAGCAGCTCAGATCCGACAGGGCTTGGCTACACCTTC. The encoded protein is CASSSDPTGLGYTF.

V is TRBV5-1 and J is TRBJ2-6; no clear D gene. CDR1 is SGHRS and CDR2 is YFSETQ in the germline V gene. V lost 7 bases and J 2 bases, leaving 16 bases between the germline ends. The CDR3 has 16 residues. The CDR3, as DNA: TGCGCCAGCTCCCCCCCCCTGGGTGCTGGGGCCAACGTCCTGACTTTC. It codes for CASSPPLGAGANVLTF. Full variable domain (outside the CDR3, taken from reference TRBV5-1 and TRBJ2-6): KAGVTQTPRYLIKTRGQQVTLSCSPISGHRSVSWYQQTPGQGLQFLFEYFSETQRNKGNFPGRFSGRQFSNSRSEMNVSTLELGDSALYLCASSPPLGAGANVLTFGAGSRLTVL.

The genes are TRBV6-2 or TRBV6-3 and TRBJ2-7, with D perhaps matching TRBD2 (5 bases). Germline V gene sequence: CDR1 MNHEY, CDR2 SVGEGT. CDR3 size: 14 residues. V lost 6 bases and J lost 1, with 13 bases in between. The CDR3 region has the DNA TGTGCCAGCAGCCTCCTAGGACTGTCCTACGAGCAGTACTTC. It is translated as CASSLLGLSYEQYF.

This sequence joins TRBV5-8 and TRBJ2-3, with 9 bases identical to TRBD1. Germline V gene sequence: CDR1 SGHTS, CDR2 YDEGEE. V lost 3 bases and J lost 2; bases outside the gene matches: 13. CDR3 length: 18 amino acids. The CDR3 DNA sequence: TGTGCCAGCAGCTCCCTAATTGCGACAGGGGGACTCACAGATACGCAGTATTTT. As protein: CASSSLIATGGLTDTQYF.

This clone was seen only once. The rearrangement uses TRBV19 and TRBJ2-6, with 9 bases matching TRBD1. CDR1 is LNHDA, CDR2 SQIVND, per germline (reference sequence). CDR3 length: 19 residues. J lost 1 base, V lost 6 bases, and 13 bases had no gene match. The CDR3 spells CASRPWGQGFLSGANVLTF. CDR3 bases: TGTGCCAGTAGGCCTTGGGGACAGGGATTCCTTTCTGGGGCCAACGTCCTGACTTTC.

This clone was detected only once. The CDR3 reads CASSQDLGRRAEAFF. The CDR3 DNA reads TGCGCCAGCAGCCAAGATTTGGGTAGGCGTGCTGAAGCTTTCTTT. This chain connects TRBV4-1 to TRBJ1-1; unclear D gene. Germline V gene lookup returns CDR1 MGHRA and CDR2 YSYEKL. The V and J ends lost 0 bases and 6 bases respectively, with 14 bases between them. The CDR3 sequence is 15 residues long.

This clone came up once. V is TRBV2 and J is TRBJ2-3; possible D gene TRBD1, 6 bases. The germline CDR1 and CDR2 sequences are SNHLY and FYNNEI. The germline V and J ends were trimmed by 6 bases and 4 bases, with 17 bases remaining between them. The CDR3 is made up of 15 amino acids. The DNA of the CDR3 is TGTGCCAGCAGAGCCACAGGGTCCAGGGCAGATACGCAGTATTTT. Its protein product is CASRATGSRADTQYF.

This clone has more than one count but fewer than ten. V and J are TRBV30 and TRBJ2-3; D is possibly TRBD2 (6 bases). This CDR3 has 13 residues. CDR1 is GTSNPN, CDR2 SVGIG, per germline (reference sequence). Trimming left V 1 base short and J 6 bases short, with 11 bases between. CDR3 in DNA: TGTGCCTGGAGTGGCGGGGCATGGGATACGCAGTATTTT. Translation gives CAWSGGAWDTQYF.

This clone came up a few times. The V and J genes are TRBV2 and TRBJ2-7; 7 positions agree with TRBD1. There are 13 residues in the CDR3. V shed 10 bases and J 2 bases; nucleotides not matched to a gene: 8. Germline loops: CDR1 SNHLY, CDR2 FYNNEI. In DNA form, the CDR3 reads TGTGCCACCCGGACAGGTTGGGCCTACGAGCAGTACTTC. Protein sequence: CATRTGWAYEQYF.

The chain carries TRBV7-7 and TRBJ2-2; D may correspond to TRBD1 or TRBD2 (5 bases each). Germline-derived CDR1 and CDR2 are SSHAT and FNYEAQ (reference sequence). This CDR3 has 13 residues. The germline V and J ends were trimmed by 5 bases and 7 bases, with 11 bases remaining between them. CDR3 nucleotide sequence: TGTGCCAGCAGCAGGGGAGTGGGCGGGGAGCTGTTTTTT. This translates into CASSRGVGGELFF.

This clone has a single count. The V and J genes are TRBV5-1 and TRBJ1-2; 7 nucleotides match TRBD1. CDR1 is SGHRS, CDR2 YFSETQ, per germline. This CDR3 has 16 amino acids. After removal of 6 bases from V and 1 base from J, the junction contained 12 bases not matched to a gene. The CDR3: CASNPRGIPFNYGYTF. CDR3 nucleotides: TGCGCCAGCAATCCCAGGGGGATTCCTTTTAACTATGGCTACACCTTC.

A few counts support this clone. The DNA for the CDR3 is TGTGCCAGCAGCCAAGTCCTAGCGGAAAACTACGAGCAGTACTTC. Amino acid sequence: CASSQVLAENYEQYF. V and J are TRBV3-1 (or the pseudogene TRBV3-2) and TRBJ2-7; the match to TRBD2 covers 7 bases. The CDR3 spans 15 residues. Germline V gene data show CDR1 as LGHDT and CDR2 as YNNKEL (reference sequence). V lost 1 base to trimming and J lost 3 bases; unmatched junction nucleotides: 6.